A selection of T cell receptor beta chains follows, all from one sample in a study of cytomegalovirus exposure and HLA in healthy donors. Sequencing was performed with immunoSEQ multiplex PCR; in TCRdb, only in-frame clones are kept and a portion is missing. Here the sample spans tens of thousands of clones, approximately 81% being singletons. The specimen was PBMCs. Source of these receptors: a woman in her late teens or twenties in good health and CMV-seropositive. CDR3s include the opening cysteine and the closing phenylalanine or tryptophan.

>TRBV5-1|TRBJ2-1
CASSLSGGANNEQFF
>TRBV27|TRBJ1-1
CASSNLDRYTEAFF
>TRBV13|TRBJ2-1
CASSVRDRAYNEQFF
>TRBV5-5|TRBJ2-7
CASSRTGTDYEQYF
>TRBV27|TRBJ1-3
CASSSLQGYGNTIYF
>TRBV19|TRBJ2-3
CASSSGPGTDTQYF
>TRBV6-6|TRBJ1-5
CASSFPPFVNQPQHF
>TRBV27|TRBJ1-5
CASRAGVHTIDQPQHF
>TRBV27|TRBJ2-7
CASSLKAGGPNEQYF
>TRBV6-5|TRBJ1-2
CASRRGQGAYGYTF
>TRBV5-1|TRBJ2-7
CASSFQGPGEQYF
>TRBV19|TRBJ1-1
CASKNQGFTEAFF
>TRBV6-5|TRBJ1-2
CASSYTGATYGYTF
>TRBV9|TRBJ2-5
CASSVGHIQETQYF
>TRBV7-6|TRBJ2-7
CASSNRVYEQYF
>TRBV27|TRBJ1-6
CASSLEGGRGNSPLHF
>TRBV7-2|TRBJ1-2
CASSSVNYGYTF
>TRBV9|TRBJ2-7
CASSVGGGTADEQYF
>TRBV6-5|TRBJ2-2
CASSYPLGELFF
>TRBV11-2|TRBJ1-1
CASSVVGQGTEAFF
>TRBV4-1|TRBJ1-5
CASSQDGLWSPQHF
>TRBV4-1|TRBJ2-7
CASSSELREQYF
>TRBV28|TRBJ2-3
CASSAGGTDTQYF
>TRBV4-2|TRBJ1-6
CASSARTPGGSYNSPLHF
>TRBV4-1|TRBJ1-2
CASSQVGGRTNYGYTF
>TRBV7-7|TRBJ2-2
CASSRGQGNTGELFF
>TRBV2|TRBJ1-2
CARSLTGGANYGYTF
>TRBV2|TRBJ1-2
CASSLTPQGVGYTF
>TRBV28|TRBJ1-4
CASSPGPFNEKLFF
>TRBV7-9|TRBJ2-3
CASSSTNRPYF
>TRBV4-1|TRBJ1-2
CASSPEGVVYGYTF
>TRBV27|TRBJ2-1
CASSPSAYNEQFF
>TRBV18|TRBJ1-4
CASSPGDRTARILF
>TRBV6-5|TRBJ2-2
CASSSLTANHGELFF
>TRBV27|TRBJ2-7
CASSPTWQGLYYEQYF
>TRBV4-3|TRBJ1-1
CASSQAGGNTEAFF
>TRBV7-2|TRBJ1-4
CASSLAGQGAREKLFF
>TRBV10-3|TRBJ1-1
CAISESGGAGRNTEAFF
>TRBV7-3|TRBJ2-3
CASSSGGDTQYF
>TRBV4-3|TRBJ1-3
CASSQVWAPEPSGNTIYF
>TRBV4-1|TRBJ1-1
CASSQQVGRGNTEAFF
>TRBV2|TRBJ2-5
CASSESGAGAKETQYF
>TRBV7-9|TRBJ2-7
CASSFGVCF
>TRBV28|TRBJ1-2
CASSSYQSGGEGRNYGYTF
>TRBV5-4|TRBJ1-6
CASSPQGGQGGSPLHF
>TRBV6-1|TRBJ2-7
CASLFSGTSKQYF
>TRBV1|TRBJ2-7
CTSGDRAYEQYF
>TRBV5-1|TRBJ1-4
CASSPGGTGEKLFF
>TRBV7-9|TRBJ1-1
CASSLETGLNTEAFF
>TRBV10-3|TRBJ1-1
CAIAGQGRTNTEAFF
>TRBV28|TRBJ2-7
CASSTSRGGVYEQYF
>TRBV4-2|TRBJ2-6
CASSQDPIGNVLTF
>TRBV5-6|TRBJ2-5
CASSLAGAGGHETQYF
>TRBV28|TRBJ1-2
CASSLSQSMGYTF
>TRBV7-8|TRBJ1-4
CASSLRSGRGKLFF
>TRBV27|TRBJ1-5
CASRSTGVGNQPQHF
>TRBV30|TRBJ1-1
CAWGLQGYTEAFF
>TRBV6-5|TRBJ2-7
CASSYPPGGDPYEQYF
>TRBV28|TRBJ2-7
CASSLSGGGSYEQYF